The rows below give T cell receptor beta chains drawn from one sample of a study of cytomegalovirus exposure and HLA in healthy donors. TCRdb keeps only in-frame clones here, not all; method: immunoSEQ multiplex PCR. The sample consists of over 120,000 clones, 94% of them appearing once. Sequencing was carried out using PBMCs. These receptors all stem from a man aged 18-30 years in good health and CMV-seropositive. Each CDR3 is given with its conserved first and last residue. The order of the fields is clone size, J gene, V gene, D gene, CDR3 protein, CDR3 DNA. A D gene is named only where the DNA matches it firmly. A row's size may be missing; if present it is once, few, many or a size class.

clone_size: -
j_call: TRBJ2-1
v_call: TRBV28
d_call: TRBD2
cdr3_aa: CASSLQTSGRGEQFF
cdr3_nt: TGTGCCAGCAGTTTACAGACTAGCGGGAGGGGTGAGCAGTTCTTC

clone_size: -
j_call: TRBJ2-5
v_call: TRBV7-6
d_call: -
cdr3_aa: CASSLASPTPFQETQYF
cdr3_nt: TGTGCCAGCAGCTTAGCGTCCCCTACGCCCTTTCAAGAGACCCAGTACTTC

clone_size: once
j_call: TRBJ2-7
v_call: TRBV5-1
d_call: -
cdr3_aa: CASSLARTYEQYF
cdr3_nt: TGCGCCAGCAGCTTGGCCAGGACTTACGAGCAGTACTTC

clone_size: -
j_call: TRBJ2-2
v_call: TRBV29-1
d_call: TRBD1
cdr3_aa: CSAFEGTGNTGELFF
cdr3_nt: TGCAGCGCCTTTGAGGGGACAGGGAACACCGGGGAGCTGTTTTTT

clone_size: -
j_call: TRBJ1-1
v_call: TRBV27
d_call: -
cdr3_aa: CASRIRDTSEAFF
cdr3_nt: TGTGCCAGCAGAATCCGGGACACCAGTGAAGCTTTCTTT

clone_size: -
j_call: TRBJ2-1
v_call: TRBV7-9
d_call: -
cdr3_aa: CASSQRARESKNEQFF
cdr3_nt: TGTGCCAGCAGCCAAAGGGCGAGGGAGAGTAAGAATGAGCAGTTCTTC

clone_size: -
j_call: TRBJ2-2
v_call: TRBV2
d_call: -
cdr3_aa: CASSAQRVNTGELFF
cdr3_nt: TGTGCCAGCAGTGCCCAGCGGGTGAACACCGGGGAGCTGTTTTTT

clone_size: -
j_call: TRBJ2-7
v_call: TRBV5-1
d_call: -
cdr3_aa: CASSEGDISYEQYF
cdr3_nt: TGCGCCAGCAGCGAGGGGGACATATCCTACGAGCAGTACTTC

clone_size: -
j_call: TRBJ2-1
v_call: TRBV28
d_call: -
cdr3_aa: CASSPSYAGQHGSYNEQFF
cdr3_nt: TGTGCCAGCAGTCCTTCGTACGCGGGACAGCATGGCTCCTACAATGAGCAGTTCTTC

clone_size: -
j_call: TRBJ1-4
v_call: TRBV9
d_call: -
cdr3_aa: CASSAGYSLYEKLFF
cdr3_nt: TGTGCCAGCAGCGCAGGGTATTCTCTGTATGAAAAACTGTTTTTT

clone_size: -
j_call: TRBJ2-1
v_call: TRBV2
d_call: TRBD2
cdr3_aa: CASSAGSGSAGFF
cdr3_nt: TGTGCCAGCAGTGCGGGTAGCGGGAGTGCCGGGTTCTTC

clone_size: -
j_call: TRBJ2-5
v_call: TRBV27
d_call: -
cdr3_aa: CASSLRTSKRETQYF
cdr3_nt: TGTGCCAGCAGTCTAAGAACATCTAAGAGGGAGACCCAGTACTTC

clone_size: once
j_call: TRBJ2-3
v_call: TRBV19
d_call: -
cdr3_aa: CASSVQGFTDTQYF
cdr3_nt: TGTGCCAGTAGTGTCCAGGGATTCACAGATACGCAGTATTTT

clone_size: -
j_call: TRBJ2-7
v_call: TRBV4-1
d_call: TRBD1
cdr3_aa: CASSHPGTGYEQYF
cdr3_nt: TGCGCCAGCAGCCATCCCGGGACAGGTTACGAGCAGTACTTC

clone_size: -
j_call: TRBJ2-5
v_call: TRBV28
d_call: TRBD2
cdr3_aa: CASSGVSEREVLKTQYF
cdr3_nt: TGTGCCTCATCTGGGGTATCGGAGCGGGAGGTTCTGAAGACCCAGTACTTC

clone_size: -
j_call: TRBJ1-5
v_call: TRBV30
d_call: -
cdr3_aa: CAWSVLSQPQHF
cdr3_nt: TGTGCCTGGAGTGTACTTAGTCAGCCCCAGCATTTT

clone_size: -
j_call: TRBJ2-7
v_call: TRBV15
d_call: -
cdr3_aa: CATSRGRGTEQYF
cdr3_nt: TGTGCCACCAGCAGAGGTCGGGGAACCGAGCAGTACTTC

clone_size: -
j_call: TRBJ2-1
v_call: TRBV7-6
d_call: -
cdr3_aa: CASSDGGNTYNEQFF
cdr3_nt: TGTGCCAGCTCTGATGGGGGCAATACCTACAATGAGCAGTTCTTC

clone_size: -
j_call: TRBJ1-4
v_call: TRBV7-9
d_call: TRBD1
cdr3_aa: CASRQGAGEKLFF
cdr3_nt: TGTGCCAGCCGTCAGGGGGCAGGTGAAAAACTGTTTTTT

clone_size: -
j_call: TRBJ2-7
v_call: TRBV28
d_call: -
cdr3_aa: CASSLPPGVLAHSSYEQYF
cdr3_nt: TGTGCCAGCAGTTTACCTCCTGGGGTTCTAGCCCATTCCTCCTACGAGCAGTACTTC

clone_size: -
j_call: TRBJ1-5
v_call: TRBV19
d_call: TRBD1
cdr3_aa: CATAWTGSGQPQHF
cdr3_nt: TGTGCCACCGCTTGGACAGGGAGCGGCCAGCCCCAGCATTTT

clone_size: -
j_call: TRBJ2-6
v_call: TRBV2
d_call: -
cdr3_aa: CASSVSGANVLTF
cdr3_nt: TGTGCCAGCAGTGTTAGTGGGGCCAACGTCCTGACTTTC

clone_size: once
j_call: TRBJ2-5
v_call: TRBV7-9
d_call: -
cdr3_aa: CASSLGVQGPQETQYF
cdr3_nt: TGTGCCAGCAGCTTAGGTGTACAGGGACCTCAAGAGACCCAGTACTTC

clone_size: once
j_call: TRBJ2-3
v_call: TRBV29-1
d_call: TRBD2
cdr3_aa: CSVAKGLAGASTDTQYF
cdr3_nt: TGCAGCGTTGCCAAGGGACTAGCGGGAGCGAGCACAGATACGCAGTATTTT

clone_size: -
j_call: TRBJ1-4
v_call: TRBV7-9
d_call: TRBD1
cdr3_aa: CASSSTDRGWSEKLFF
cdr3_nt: TGTGCCAGCAGCTCCACGGACAGGGGATGGAGTGAAAAACTGTTTTTT

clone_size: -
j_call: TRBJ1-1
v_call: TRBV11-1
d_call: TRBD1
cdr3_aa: CASSPTWAGGRSEAFF
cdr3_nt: TGTGCCAGCAGCCCCACCTGGGCAGGGGGTAGGAGTGAAGCTTTCTTT

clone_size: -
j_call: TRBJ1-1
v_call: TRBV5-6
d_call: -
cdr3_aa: CASSSWGQYSEAFF
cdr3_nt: TGTGCCAGCAGCTCCTGGGGGCAGTACAGCGAAGCTTTCTTT

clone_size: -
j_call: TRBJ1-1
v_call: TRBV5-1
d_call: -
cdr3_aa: CASSSKGRGDTEAFF
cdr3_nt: TGCGCCAGCAGCTCTAAAGGGAGGGGAGACACTGAAGCTTTCTTT

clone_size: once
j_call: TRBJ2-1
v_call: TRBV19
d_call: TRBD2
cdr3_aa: CATTITSGITYNEQFF
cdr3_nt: TGTGCCACAACCATTACTAGCGGGATAACCTACAATGAGCAGTTCTTC

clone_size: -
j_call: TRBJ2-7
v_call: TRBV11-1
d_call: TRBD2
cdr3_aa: CASSPLGTSAHYEQYF
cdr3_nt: TGTGCCAGCAGCCCCCTCGGGACTAGCGCGCACTACGAGCAGTACTTC